This record concerns one T cell receptor (beta chain) sequence. At one of its ends the junction is not consistent with the germline gene, which may arise from a read error. Germline V lookup: CDR1 KGHSH, CDR2 LQKENI. This CDR3 has 14 residues. These data belong to a study of T-cell reconstitution after alpha-beta-depleted transplantation in children. It was with unique molecular identifiers that the TCRbeta library was prepared. TCRdb processed the PCR reads anew with MiXCR; each CDR3 protein has one entry. The sample consists of about 110,000 distinct CDR3 sequences, around 10% of them appearing once.

The TCR originated in a human donor who donated a stem cell graft to a child with acute lymphoblastic leukemia. The genes are TRBV18 and TRBJ1-1; 7 nucleotides agree with TRBD1. The sample was PBMCs from the stem cell graft donor, taken from the stem cell graft. The CDR3 coding sequence is TGTTCCAGCTCACCGAGACAGGGTGCCACTGAAGCTTTCTTT. This sequence encodes CSSSPRQGATEAFF.